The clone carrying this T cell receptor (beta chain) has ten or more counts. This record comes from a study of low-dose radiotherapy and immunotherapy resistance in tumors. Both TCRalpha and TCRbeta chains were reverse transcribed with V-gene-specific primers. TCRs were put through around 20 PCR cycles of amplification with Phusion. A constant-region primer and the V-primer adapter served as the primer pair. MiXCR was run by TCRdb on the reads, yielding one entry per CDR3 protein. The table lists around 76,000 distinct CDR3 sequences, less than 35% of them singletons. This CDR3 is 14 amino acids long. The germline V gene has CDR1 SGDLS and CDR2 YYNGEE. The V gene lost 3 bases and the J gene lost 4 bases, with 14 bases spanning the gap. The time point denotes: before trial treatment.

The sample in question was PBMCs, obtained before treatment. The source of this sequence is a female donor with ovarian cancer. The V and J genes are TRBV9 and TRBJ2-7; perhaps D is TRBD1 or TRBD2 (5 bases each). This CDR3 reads CASSAGTVAYEQYF. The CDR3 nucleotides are TGTGCCAGCAGCGCCGGGACGGTGGCTTACGAGCAGTACTTC.